These T cell receptor beta chains were read from a single sample in a study of glioma-infiltrating T cells after dendritic cell vaccination. Sequencing used immunoSEQ multiplex PCR; TCRdb keeps in-frame clones, though not all of them. The sample has more than 75,000 clones, around 83% seen once; the top ten hold approximately 6.6%. The sample was blood, taken after dendritic cell vaccination. Receptors originate from a human donor with glioblastoma. CDR3s include the opening cysteine and the closing phenylalanine or tryptophan. Fields, in order: V gene, clone size, J gene, D gene, CDR3 protein, CDR3 DNA. The D gene is left open where the match is weak. Expanded clones get a size class; other rows say once, few or many, or leave the size out.

v_gene: TRBV27; abundance: NA; j_gene: TRBJ2-3; d_gene: TRBD1; CDR3aa: CASGYGTVTDTQYF; CDR3nt: TGTGCCAGCGGTTACGGGACAGTCACAGATACGCAGTATTTT
v_gene: TRBV19; abundance: NA; j_gene: TRBJ1-1; d_gene: NA; CDR3aa: CASVNLGDSNTEAFF; CDR3nt: TGTGCCAGCGTTAACTTAGGGGACTCGAACACTGAAGCTTTCTTT
v_gene: TRBV12-5; abundance: NA; j_gene: TRBJ1-6; d_gene: TRBD1; CDR3aa: CASGLAGTGTPPLHF; CDR3nt: TGTGCTAGTGGTTTGGCCGGGACAGGGACTCCACCCCTCCACTTT
v_gene: TRBV9; abundance: NA; j_gene: TRBJ1-2; d_gene: TRBD1; CDR3aa: CASSPGTGGNYGYTF; CDR3nt: TGTGCCAGCAGCCCAGGGACAGGGGGCAACTATGGCTACACCTTC
v_gene: TRBV19; abundance: NA; j_gene: TRBJ1-1; d_gene: NA; CDR3aa: CASRDGSRATEAFF; CDR3nt: TGTGCCAGTAGAGACGGGAGCAGGGCCACTGAAGCTTTCTTT
v_gene: TRBV7-8; abundance: NA; j_gene: TRBJ1-6; d_gene: TRBD1; CDR3aa: CASSTDLTGSSYNSPLHF; CDR3nt: TGTGCCAGCAGCACCGACCTGACAGGGAGCTCCTATAATTCACCCCTCCACTTT
v_gene: TRBV28; abundance: NA; j_gene: TRBJ1-5; d_gene: TRBD1; CDR3aa: CASSFIDRDNQPQHF; CDR3nt: TGTGCCAGCAGTTTTATCGACAGGGATAATCAGCCCCAGCATTTT
v_gene: TRBV5-1; abundance: NA; j_gene: TRBJ1-6; d_gene: TRBD1; CDR3aa: CASSLEGQGESYNSPLHF; CDR3nt: TGCGCCAGCAGCTTGGAGGGACAGGGGGAATCCTATAATTCACCCCTCCACTTT
v_gene: TRBV18; abundance: NA; j_gene: TRBJ1-2; d_gene: NA; CDR3aa: CASSNSHGLGYTF; CDR3nt: TGTGCCAGCTCAAACAGTCATGGACTTGGCTACACCTTC
v_gene: TRBV15; abundance: NA; j_gene: TRBJ2-7; d_gene: TRBD1; CDR3aa: CATSEGQISYEQYF; CDR3nt: TGTGCCACCAGCGAGGGACAGATTTCCTACGAGCAGTACTTC
v_gene: TRBV30; abundance: NA; j_gene: TRBJ1-1; d_gene: NA; CDR3aa: CAWRRDSEAFF; CDR3nt: TGTGCCTGGAGGAGGGACTCTGAAGCTTTCTTT
v_gene: TRBV5-4; abundance: NA; j_gene: TRBJ2-7; d_gene: NA; CDR3aa: CASSPNNYEQYF; CDR3nt: TGTGCCAGCAGCCCGAACAACTACGAGCAGTACTTC
v_gene: TRBV7-7; abundance: few; j_gene: TRBJ2-2; d_gene: NA; CDR3aa: CASSPLWSGGELFF; CDR3nt: TGTGCCAGCAGCCCGCTGTGGTCGGGCGGGGAGCTGTTTTTT
v_gene: TRBV7-7; abundance: once; j_gene: TRBJ2-2; d_gene: TRBD1; CDR3aa: CASSPGGEPTGELFF; CDR3nt: TGTGCCAGCAGCCCAGGGGGCGAACCCACCGGGGAGCTGTTTTTT
v_gene: TRBV2; abundance: NA; j_gene: TRBJ1-1; d_gene: TRBD1; CDR3aa: CASTKRGQVVTEAFF; CDR3nt: TGTGCCAGCACGAAAAGGGGACAGGTGGTAACTGAAGCTTTCTTT
v_gene: TRBV11-3; abundance: NA; j_gene: TRBJ2-2; d_gene: NA; CDR3aa: CASSINGGGELFF; CDR3nt: TGTGCCAGCAGCATTAACGGAGGCGGGGAGCTGTTTTTT
v_gene: TRBV7-8; abundance: NA; j_gene: TRBJ1-3; d_gene: NA; CDR3aa: CASSGNRVTAGNTIYF; CDR3nt: TGTGCCAGCAGCGGGAACAGGGTGACGGCTGGAAACACCATATATTTT
v_gene: TRBV6-5; abundance: NA; j_gene: TRBJ2-7; d_gene: NA; CDR3aa: CASSRAAGPSYEQYF; CDR3nt: TGTGCCAGCAGCCGAGCGGCGGGTCCGTCCTACGAGCAGTACTTC
v_gene: TRBV9; abundance: NA; j_gene: TRBJ2-1; d_gene: NA; CDR3aa: CASSGDGQYNEQFF; CDR3nt: TGTGCCAGCAGCGGCGACGGACAGTACAATGAGCAGTTCTTC
v_gene: TRBV7-9; abundance: NA; j_gene: TRBJ2-7; d_gene: TRBD1; CDR3aa: CASSPPDRGDGEQYF; CDR3nt: TGTGCCAGCAGCCCACCGGACAGGGGTGATGGCGAGCAGTACTTC
v_gene: TRBV10-3; abundance: NA; j_gene: TRBJ2-3; d_gene: TRBD2; CDR3aa: CAISTSGGAGTDTQYF; CDR3nt: TGTGCCATCAGTACAAGCGGGGGGGCGGGCACAGATACGCAGTATTTT
v_gene: TRBV4-1; abundance: NA; j_gene: TRBJ1-1; d_gene: NA; CDR3aa: CASSQAGTEAFF; CDR3nt: TGCGCCAGCAGCCAAGCGGGGACTGAAGCTTTCTTT
v_gene: TRBV5-6; abundance: NA; j_gene: TRBJ1-3; d_gene: NA; CDR3aa: CASSLAFSGNTIYF; CDR3nt: TGTGCCAGCAGCTTGGCGTTTTCTGGAAACACCATATATTTT
v_gene: TRBV18; abundance: NA; j_gene: TRBJ2-5; d_gene: TRBD1; CDR3aa: CASSPGTGVGETQYF; CDR3nt: TGTGCCAGCTCACCAGGGACAGGGGTTGGAGAGACCCAGTACTTC
v_gene: TRBV9; abundance: NA; j_gene: TRBJ2-7; d_gene: NA; CDR3aa: CASSPRGTSYEQYF; CDR3nt: TGTGCCAGCAGCCCCCGGGGGACCTCCTACGAGCAGTACTTC
v_gene: TRBV6-6; abundance: NA; j_gene: TRBJ2-1; d_gene: TRBD1; CDR3aa: CASSLGTGTAYNEQFF; CDR3nt: TGTGCCAGCAGTTTAGGCACAGGGACAGCCTACAATGAGCAGTTCTTC
v_gene: TRBV15; abundance: NA; j_gene: TRBJ2-1; d_gene: TRBD1; CDR3aa: CATSRDGDRIGEQFF; CDR3nt: TGTGCCACCAGCAGAGATGGGGACAGAATTGGTGAGCAGTTCTTC
v_gene: TRBV7-3; abundance: few; j_gene: TRBJ2-7; d_gene: TRBD1; CDR3aa: CASSSGQGSYEQYF; CDR3nt: TGTGCCAGCAGCTCGGGACAGGGGTCCTACGAGCAGTACTTC
v_gene: TRBV11-2; abundance: NA; j_gene: TRBJ2-5; d_gene: TRBD2; CDR3aa: CASSLDPHGEGQETQYF; CDR3nt: TGTGCCAGCAGCTTAGACCCCCACGGGGAGGGACAAGAGACCCAGTACTTC
v_gene: TRBV30; abundance: once; j_gene: TRBJ1-1; d_gene: NA; CDR3aa: CAWREESNTEAFF; CDR3nt: TGTGCCTGGAGGGAGGAGTCTAACACTGAAGCTTTCTTT
v_gene: TRBV9; abundance: NA; j_gene: TRBJ2-7; d_gene: NA; CDR3aa: CASSVEADSSYEQYF; CDR3nt: TGTGCCAGCAGCGTAGAGGCCGACAGCTCCTACGAGCAGTACTTC
v_gene: TRBV5-1; abundance: few; j_gene: TRBJ2-2; d_gene: NA; CDR3aa: CASSLSNAGGTGELFF; CDR3nt: TGCGCCAGCAGCTTATCAAATGCAGGGGGGACCGGGGAGCTGTTTTTT
v_gene: TRBV15; abundance: NA; j_gene: TRBJ2-2; d_gene: TRBD1; CDR3aa: CATSRDTWTGGPGELFF; CDR3nt: TGTGCCACCAGCAGAGATACATGGACAGGGGGCCCCGGGGAGCTGTTTTTT
v_gene: TRBV6-5; abundance: few; j_gene: TRBJ2-7; d_gene: TRBD1; CDR3aa: CASSPDRVSWEQYF; CDR3nt: TGTGCCAGCAGTCCGGACAGGGTATCTTGGGAGCAGTACTTC
v_gene: TRBV7-9; abundance: NA; j_gene: TRBJ1-1; d_gene: NA; CDR3aa: CASSFEGAEAFF; CDR3nt: TGTGCCAGCAGCTTTGAAGGGGCCGAAGCTTTCTTT
v_gene: TRBV2; abundance: NA; j_gene: TRBJ1-4; d_gene: TRBD1; CDR3aa: CASSEGGTGNEKLFF; CDR3nt: TGTGCCAGCAGTGAAGGGGGGACAGGGAATGAAAAACTGTTTTTT
v_gene: TRBV15; abundance: NA; j_gene: TRBJ1-1; d_gene: TRBD1; CDR3aa: CATSRDGRDRRTEAFF; CDR3nt: TGTGCCACCAGCAGAGATGGACGGGACAGAAGGACTGAAGCTTTCTTT
v_gene: TRBV10-3; abundance: NA; j_gene: TRBJ1-1; d_gene: NA; CDR3aa: CAISGPMEGLNTEAFF; CDR3nt: TGTGCCATCAGTGGCCCGATGGAGGGGTTGAACACTGAAGCTTTCTTT
v_gene: TRBV30; abundance: NA; j_gene: TRBJ2-3; d_gene: NA; CDR3aa: CAWSVALSTDTQYF; CDR3nt: TGTGCCTGGAGTGTAGCTCTTAGCACAGATACGCAGTATTTT
v_gene: TRBV6-6; abundance: few; j_gene: TRBJ1-1; d_gene: TRBD1; CDR3aa: CASTKQGENTEAFF; CDR3nt: TGTGCCAGCACCAAACAGGGGGAGAACACTGAAGCTTTCTTT
v_gene: TRBV7-9; abundance: NA; j_gene: TRBJ2-1; d_gene: TRBD2; CDR3aa: CASSLRTSEYNEQFF; CDR3nt: TGTGCCAGCAGCTTAAGGACTAGCGAGTACAATGAGCAGTTCTTC
v_gene: TRBV7-2; abundance: NA; j_gene: TRBJ2-2; d_gene: NA; CDR3aa: CASRGQANTGELFF; CDR3nt: TGTGCCAGCAGGGGACAAGCAAACACCGGGGAGCTGTTTTTT
v_gene: TRBV2; abundance: few; j_gene: TRBJ1-2; d_gene: NA; CDR3aa: CASSEEPWGYTF; CDR3nt: TGTGCCAGCAGTGAAGAGCCTTGGGGCTACACCTTC
v_gene: TRBV2; abundance: NA; j_gene: TRBJ2-2; d_gene: NA; CDR3aa: CASSPSETETGELFF; CDR3nt: TGTGCCAGCAGTCCCTCCGAGACAGAAACCGGGGAGCTGTTTTTT